The 4 T cell receptor beta chains below come from one sample, sequenced in a study of T cells in severe cutaneous drug reactions. The patients sequenced had a carbamazepine-induced Stevens-Johnson syndrome or toxic epidermal necrolysis reaction. Bulk and single-cell libraries used iRepertoire multiplex PCR with TCR subtype-specific primers. TCRdb processed the multiplex PCR reads again and assigns one entry to each CDR3 protein, with no DNA. Here the sample table reports around 8,000 distinct CDR3 sequences. Material: cells from a skin blister. The source is a human donor with a severe cutaneous adverse drug reaction.

The chain is built from TRBV12-3 or TRBV12-4 and TRBJ2-7; TCRdb picks TRBD1, but there is no DNA to check that call. The length of the CDR3 is 14 residues. The CDR3 sequence: CASSLTGGAGEQYF.

This chain uses TRBV7-9 with TRBJ2-3. The CDR3 is 16 residues long. CDR1 and CDR2 (germline): SEHNR, FQNEAQ (reference sequence). CDR3 protein: CASSTPIKRGTDTQYF.

The chain employs TRBV12-3 or TRBV12-4 and TRBJ1-5; the TCRdb D gene call, TRBD1, has no DNA to confirm it. The CDR3 sequence is 14 residues long. The CDR3 spells CASSFEGDNQPQHF.

The chain combines TRBV10-3 with TRBJ2-7; TCRdb designates TRBD1, a call that cannot be tested without DNA. Germline V gene lookup returns CDR1 ENHRY and CDR2 SYGVKD. This CDR3 spans 13 amino acids. CDR3 sequence: CATLGQGDYEQYF.